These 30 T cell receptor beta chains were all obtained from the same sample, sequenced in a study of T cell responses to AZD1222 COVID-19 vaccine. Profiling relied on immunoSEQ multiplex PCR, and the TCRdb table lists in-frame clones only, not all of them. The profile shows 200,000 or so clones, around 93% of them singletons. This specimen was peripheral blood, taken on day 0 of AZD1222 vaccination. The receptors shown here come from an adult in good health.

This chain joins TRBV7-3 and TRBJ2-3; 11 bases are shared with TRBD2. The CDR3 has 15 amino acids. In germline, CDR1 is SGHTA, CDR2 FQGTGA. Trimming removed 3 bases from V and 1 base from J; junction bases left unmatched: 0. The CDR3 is CASSFSGRGTDTQYF. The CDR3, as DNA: TGTGCCAGCAGCTTTAGCGGGAGGGGCACAGATACGCAGTATTTT.

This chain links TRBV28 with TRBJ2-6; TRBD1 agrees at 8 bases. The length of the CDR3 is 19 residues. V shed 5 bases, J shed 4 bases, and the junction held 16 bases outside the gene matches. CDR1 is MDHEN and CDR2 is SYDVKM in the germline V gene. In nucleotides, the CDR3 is TGTGCCAGCAGTCTCCATATCCCTCGCAGGGGGCAAGGGGCCAACGTCCTGACTTTC. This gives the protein CASSLHIPRRGQGANVLTF.

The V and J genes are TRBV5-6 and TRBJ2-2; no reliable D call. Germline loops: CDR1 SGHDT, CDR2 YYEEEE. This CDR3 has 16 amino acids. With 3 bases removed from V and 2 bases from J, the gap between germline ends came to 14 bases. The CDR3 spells CASSSTPGPNTGELFF. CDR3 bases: TGTGCCAGCAGCTCCACCCCGGGTCCTAACACCGGGGAGCTGTTTTTT.

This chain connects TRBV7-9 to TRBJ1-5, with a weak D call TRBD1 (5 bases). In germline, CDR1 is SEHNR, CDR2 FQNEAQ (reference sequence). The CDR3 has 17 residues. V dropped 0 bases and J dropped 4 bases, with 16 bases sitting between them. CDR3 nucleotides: TGTGCCAGCAGCTTAGCGCCTAGGGGACGGGGAAATCAGCCCCAGCATTTT. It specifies CASSLAPRGRGNQPQHF.

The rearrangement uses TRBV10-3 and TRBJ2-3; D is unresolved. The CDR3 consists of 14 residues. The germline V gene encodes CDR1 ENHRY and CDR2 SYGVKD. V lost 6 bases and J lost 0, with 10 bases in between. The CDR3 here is CAIRNAASTDTQYF. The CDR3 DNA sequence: TGTGCCATCAGGAACGCGGCTAGCACAGATACGCAGTATTTT.

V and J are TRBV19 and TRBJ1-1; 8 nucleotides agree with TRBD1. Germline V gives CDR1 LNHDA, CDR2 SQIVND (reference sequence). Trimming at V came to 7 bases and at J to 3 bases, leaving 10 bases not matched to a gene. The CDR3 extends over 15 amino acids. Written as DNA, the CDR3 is TGTGCCAGTACATTGACAGGGGAGGAGGACACTGAAGCTTTCTTT. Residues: CASTLTGEEDTEAFF.

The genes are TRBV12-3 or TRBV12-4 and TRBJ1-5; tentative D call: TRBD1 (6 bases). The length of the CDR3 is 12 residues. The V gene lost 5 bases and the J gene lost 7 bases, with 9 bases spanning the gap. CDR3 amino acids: CASSTQGQPQHF. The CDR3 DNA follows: TGTGCCAGCAGTACACAGGGACAGCCCCAGCATTTT.

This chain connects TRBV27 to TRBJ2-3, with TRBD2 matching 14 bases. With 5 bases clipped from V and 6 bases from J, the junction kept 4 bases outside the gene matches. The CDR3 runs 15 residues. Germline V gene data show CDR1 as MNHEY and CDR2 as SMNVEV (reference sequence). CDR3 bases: TGTGCCAGCAGTCCGGGACTAGCGGGAGTGGATACGCAGTATTTT. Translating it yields CASSPGLAGVDTQYF.

The chain's CDR3 is CASSQGTGIYEQYF. Here the CDR3 DNA reads TGCGCCAGCAGCCAAGGGACAGGGATCTACGAGCAGTACTTC. J is TRBJ2-7 and V is TRBV4-3; 8 positions agree with TRBD1. The J segment lost 3 bases and the V segment lost 1 base, leaving 2 bases of the junction unmatched. The CDR3 sequence is 14 residues long. Germline V lookup: CDR1 LGHNA, CDR2 YSLEER.

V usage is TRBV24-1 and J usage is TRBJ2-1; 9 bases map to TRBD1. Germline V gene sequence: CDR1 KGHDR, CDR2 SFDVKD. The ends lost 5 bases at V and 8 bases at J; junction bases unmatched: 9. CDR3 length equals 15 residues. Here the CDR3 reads CATSGAGTGSHEQFF. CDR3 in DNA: TGTGCCACCAGTGGTGCCGGGACAGGGTCGCATGAGCAGTTCTTC.

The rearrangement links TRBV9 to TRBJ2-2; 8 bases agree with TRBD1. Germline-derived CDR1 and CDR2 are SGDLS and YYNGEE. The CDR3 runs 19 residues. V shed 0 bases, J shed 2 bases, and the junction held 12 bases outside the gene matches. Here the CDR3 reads CASSVDPRGQGANTGELFF. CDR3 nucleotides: TGTGCCAGCAGCGTAGATCCCCGTGGACAGGGTGCCAACACCGGGGAGCTGTTTTTT.

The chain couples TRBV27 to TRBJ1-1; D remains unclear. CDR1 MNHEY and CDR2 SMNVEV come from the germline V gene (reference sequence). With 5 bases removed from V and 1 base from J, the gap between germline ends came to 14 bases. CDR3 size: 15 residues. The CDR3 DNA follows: TGTGCCAGCAGTACAACGAGAACCGGGAACACTGAAGCTTTCTTT. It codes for CASSTTRTGNTEAFF.

CDR3 sequence reads: CASSFIRTNTEAFF. The CDR3 coding sequence is TGTGCCAGCAGCTTTATCAGGACGAACACTGAAGCTTTCTTT. This chain uses TRBV11-2 with TRBJ1-1; D is ambiguous. Trimming took 3 bases from V and 1 from J, leaving 9 bases between them. Germline V lookup: CDR1 SGHAT, CDR2 FQNNGV. This CDR3 is 14 amino acids long.

The CDR3 protein is CATSGPWASGGTDTQYF. CDR3 coding DNA: TGTGCCACCAGTGGTCCTTGGGCTAGTGGGGGCACAGATACGCAGTATTTT. This sequence joins TRBV24-1 and TRBJ2-3; D call uncertain. V lost 5 bases and J 1 base, leaving 18 bases between the germline ends. Germline CDR1 reads KGHDR; CDR2 reads SFDVKD. This CDR3 has 17 residues.

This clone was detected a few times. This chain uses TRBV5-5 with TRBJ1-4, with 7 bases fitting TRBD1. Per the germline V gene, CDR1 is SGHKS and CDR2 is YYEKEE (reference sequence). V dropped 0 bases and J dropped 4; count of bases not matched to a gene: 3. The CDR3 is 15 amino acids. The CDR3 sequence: CASSLAGQDNEKLFF. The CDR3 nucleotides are TGTGCCAGCAGCTTGGCAGGACAGGATAATGAAAAACTGTTTTTT.

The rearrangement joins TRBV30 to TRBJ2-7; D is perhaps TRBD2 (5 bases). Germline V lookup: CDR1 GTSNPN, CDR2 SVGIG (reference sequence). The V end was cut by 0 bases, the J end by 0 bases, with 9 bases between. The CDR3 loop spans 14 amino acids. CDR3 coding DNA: TGTGCCTGGAGTGTGCCAGCGGACTCCTACGAGCAGTACTTC. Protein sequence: CAWSVPADSYEQYF.

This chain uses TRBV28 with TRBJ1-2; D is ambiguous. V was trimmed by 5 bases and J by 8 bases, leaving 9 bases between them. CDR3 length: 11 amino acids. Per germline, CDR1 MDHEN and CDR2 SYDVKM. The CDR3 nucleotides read TGTGCCAGCAGTCCCGTGGGGGGCTACACCTTC. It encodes CASSPVGGYTF.

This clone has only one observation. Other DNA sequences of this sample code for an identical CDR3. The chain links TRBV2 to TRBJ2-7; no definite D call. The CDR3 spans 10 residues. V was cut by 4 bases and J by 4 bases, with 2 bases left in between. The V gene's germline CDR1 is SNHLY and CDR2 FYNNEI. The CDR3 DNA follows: TGTGCCAGCAGTGGGTACGAGCAGTACTTC. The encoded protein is CASSGYEQYF.

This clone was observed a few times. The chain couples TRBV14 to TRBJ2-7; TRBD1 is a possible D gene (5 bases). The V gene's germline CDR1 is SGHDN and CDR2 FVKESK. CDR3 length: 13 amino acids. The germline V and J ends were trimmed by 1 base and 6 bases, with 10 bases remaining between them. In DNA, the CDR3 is TGTGCCAGCAGCCAAGTTAGGGGTGTCGAGCAGTACTTC. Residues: CASSQVRGVEQYF.

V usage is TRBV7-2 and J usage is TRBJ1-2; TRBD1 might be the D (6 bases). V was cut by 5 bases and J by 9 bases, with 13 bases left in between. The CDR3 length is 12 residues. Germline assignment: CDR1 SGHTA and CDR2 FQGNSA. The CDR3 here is CASSPRTASYTF. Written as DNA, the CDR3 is TGTGCCAGCAGCCCTCGGACAGCTAGCTACACCTTC.

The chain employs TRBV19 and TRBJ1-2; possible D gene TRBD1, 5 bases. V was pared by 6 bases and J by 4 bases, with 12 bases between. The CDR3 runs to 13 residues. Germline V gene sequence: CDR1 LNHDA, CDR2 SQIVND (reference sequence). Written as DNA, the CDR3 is TGTGCCAGTAGCAGAACAGGAGTCTATGGCTACACCTTC. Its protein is CASSRTGVYGYTF.

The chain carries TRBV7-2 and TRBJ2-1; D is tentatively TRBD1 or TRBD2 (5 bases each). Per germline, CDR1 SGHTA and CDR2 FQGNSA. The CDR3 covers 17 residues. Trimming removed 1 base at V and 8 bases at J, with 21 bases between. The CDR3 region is CASSLGYGFRDHDEQFF. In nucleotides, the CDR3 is TGTGCCAGCAGCTTAGGTTATGGGTTTCGGGACCACGATGAGCAGTTCTTC.

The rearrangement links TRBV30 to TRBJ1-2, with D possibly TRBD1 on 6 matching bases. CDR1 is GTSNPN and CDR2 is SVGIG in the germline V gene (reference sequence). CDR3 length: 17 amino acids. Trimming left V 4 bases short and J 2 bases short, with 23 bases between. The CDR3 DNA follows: TGTGCCTGGACTTTTGGGACAACACTTTTCCGGAACTATGGCTACACCTTC. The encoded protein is CAWTFGTTLFRNYGYTF.

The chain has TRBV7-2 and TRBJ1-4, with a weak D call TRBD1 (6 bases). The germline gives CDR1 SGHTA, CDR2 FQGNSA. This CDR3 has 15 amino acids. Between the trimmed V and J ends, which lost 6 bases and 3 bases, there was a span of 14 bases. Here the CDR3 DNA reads TGTGCCAGCAGACCTAAGGACAGAGCTAATGAAAAACTGTTTTTT. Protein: CASRPKDRANEKLFF.

CDR3 sequence (DNA): TGCAGCGTTGCGGGGGGGAACACTGAAGCTTTCTTT. Its translation is CSVAGGNTEAFF. The rearrangement links TRBV29-1 to TRBJ1-1; a weak D match, TRBD1 (5 bases). Trimming removed 4 bases at V and 1 base at J, with 7 bases between. The CDR3 contains 12 residues. Germline assignment: CDR1 SQVTM and CDR2 ANQGSEA.

Here the CDR3 reads CASSLGRVQPQHF. CDR3 nucleotide sequence: TGTGCCAGTAGTCTCGGCAGGGTCCAGCCCCAGCATTTT. The chain combines TRBV19 with TRBJ1-5; D might be TRBD1 (5 bases). Germline V lookup: CDR1 LNHDA, CDR2 SQIVND (reference sequence). V shed 5 bases and J shed 7 bases, with 12 bases lying between them. The CDR3 sequence is 13 residues long.

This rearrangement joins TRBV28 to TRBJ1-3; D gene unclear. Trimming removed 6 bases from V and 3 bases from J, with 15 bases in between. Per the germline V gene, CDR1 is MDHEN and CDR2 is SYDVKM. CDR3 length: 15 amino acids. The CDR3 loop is CASSPADIRGNTIYF. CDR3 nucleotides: TGTGCCAGCAGCCCCGCCGACATACGTGGAAACACCATATATTTT. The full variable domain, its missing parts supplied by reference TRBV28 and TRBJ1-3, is DVKVTQSSRYLVKRTGEKVFLECVQDMDHENMFWYRQDPGLGLRLIYFSYDVKMKEKGDIPEGYSVSREKKERFSLILESASTNQTSMYLCASSPADIRGNTIYFGEGSWLTVV.

CDR3 region: CASSLRTGYSNQPQHF. CDR3 sequence (DNA): TGCGCCAGCAGTCTACGGACAGGATATAGCAATCAGCCCCAGCATTTT. The chain combines TRBV23-1 with TRBJ1-5; 7 nucleotides agree with TRBD1. TRBV23-1 is classed as an ORF, of uncertain function. The ends lost 4 bases at V and 0 bases at J; junction bases unmatched: 6. The CDR3 sequence is 16 residues long.

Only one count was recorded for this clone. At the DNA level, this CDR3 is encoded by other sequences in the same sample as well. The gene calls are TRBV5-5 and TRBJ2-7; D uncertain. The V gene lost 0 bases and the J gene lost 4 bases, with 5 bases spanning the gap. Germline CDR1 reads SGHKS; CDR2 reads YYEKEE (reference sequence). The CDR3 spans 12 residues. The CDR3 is CASSLDGYEQYF. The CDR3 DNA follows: TGTGCCAGCAGCTTGGACGGGTACGAGCAGTACTTC.

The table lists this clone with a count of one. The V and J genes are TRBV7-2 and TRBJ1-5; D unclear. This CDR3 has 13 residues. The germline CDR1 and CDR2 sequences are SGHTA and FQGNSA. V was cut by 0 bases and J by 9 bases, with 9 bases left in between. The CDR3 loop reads CASSLASGPPQHF. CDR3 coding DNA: TGTGCCAGCAGCTTAGCATCCGGTCCGCCCCAGCATTTT.